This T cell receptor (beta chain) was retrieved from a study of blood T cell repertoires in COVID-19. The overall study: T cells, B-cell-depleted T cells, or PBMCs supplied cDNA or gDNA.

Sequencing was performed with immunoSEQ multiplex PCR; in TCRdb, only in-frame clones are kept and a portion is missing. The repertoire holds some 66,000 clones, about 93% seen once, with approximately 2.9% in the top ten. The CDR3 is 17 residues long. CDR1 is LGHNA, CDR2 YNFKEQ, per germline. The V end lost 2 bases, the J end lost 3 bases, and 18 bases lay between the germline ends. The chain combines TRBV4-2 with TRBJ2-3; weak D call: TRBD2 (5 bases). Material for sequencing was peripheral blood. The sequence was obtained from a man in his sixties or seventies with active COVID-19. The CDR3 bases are TGTGCCAGCAGCCAACAACAACTTTCTAGGGAGACAGATACGCAGTATTTT. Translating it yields CASSQQQLSRETDTQYF.